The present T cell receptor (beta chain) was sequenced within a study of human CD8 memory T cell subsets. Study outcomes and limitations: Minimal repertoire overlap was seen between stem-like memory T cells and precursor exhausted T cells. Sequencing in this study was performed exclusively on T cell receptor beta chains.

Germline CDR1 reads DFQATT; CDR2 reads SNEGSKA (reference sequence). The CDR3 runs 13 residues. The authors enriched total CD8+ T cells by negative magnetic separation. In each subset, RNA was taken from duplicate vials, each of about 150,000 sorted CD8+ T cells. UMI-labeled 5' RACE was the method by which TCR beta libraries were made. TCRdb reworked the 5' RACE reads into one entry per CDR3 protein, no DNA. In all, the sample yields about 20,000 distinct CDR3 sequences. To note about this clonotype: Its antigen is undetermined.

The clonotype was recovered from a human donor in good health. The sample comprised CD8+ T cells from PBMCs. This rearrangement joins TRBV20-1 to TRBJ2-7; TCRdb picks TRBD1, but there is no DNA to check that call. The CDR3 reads CSARTGGAYEQYF.